One and the same sample provided the 27 T cell receptor beta chains below, sequenced in a study of T cell repertoires in cytomegalovirus infection. Antigens for these TCRs are unknown. TCRdb fed the reads into MiXCR, producing one record per CDR3 protein. The sample lists about 570,000 distinct CDR3 sequences; 40% were seen once. The sample here was cultured PBMCs, taken from culture after CMV antigen stimulation. The source is a human donor in good health (CMV status not recorded). Some clones in this sample may be carry-over from other donors' samples.

This clonotype came up a few times. The chain joins TRBV25-1 to TRBJ2-3; 12 positions match TRBD2. The CDR3 spans 16 residues. Trimming at V came to 6 bases and at J to 3 bases, leaving 7 bases not matched to a gene. Germline V gene lookup returns CDR1 MGHDK and CDR2 SYGVNS. The CDR3 loop reads CASSGGTSGRTDTQYF. In nucleotides, the CDR3 is TGTGCCAGCAGCGGGGGGACTAGCGGGCGTACAGATACGCAGTATTTT.

The gene calls are TRBV6-6 and TRBJ1-1; D call uncertain. CDR3 length: 13 residues. Looked up from germline, CDR1 is MNHNY and CDR2 is SVGAGI (reference sequence). With 6 bases removed from V and 0 bases from J, the gap between germline ends came to 8 bases. CDR3 sequence (DNA): TGTGCCAGCAGCCACAGCATGAACACTGAAGCTTTCTTT. Its translation is CASSHSMNTEAFF.

J is TRBJ1-6 and V is TRBV7-2, with 9 bases aligning to TRBD1. This CDR3 is 17 amino acids long. J lost 9 bases, V lost 3 bases, and 12 bases had no gene match. Germline values: CDR1 SGHTA, CDR2 FQGNSA. The CDR3 nucleotides are TGTGCCAGCAGCTTCCGAGGGACAGGGCCTAGTGCTTCACCCCTCCACTTT. Translation: CASSFRGTGPSASPLHF.

The chain uses TRBV7-2 and TRBJ2-3; 13 positions agree with TRBD2. This CDR3 has 15 residues. With V trimmed by 5 bases and J by 7 bases, 6 bases remained unmatched. Germline CDR1 and CDR2: SGHTA and FQGNSA. CDR3 bases: TGTGCCAGCAGCGGGGGACTAGCGGGGCTGAATACGCAGTATTTT. Translation: CASSGGLAGLNTQYF.

The rearrangement uses TRBV7-6 and TRBJ2-1; TRBD2 agrees at 8 bases. CDR3 length equals 15 residues. CDR1 and CDR2 (germline): SGHVS, FNYEAQ. V shed 8 bases and J 4 bases; nucleotides not matched to a gene: 10. The CDR3 loop is CASGGTSGLYNEQFF. The CDR3 region has the DNA TGTGCCAGCGGGGGAACTAGCGGCCTATACAATGAGCAGTTCTTC.

V gene TRBV28 combines with J gene TRBJ2-2; D possibly corresponds to TRBD2 (6 bases). Trimming removed 7 bases from V and 7 bases from J, with 10 bases in between. Germline CDR1 and CDR2: MDHEN and SYDVKM. This CDR3 region has 12 residues. The CDR3, as DNA: TGTGCCAGCACCACTAGCTACGGGGAGCTGTTTTTT. Encoded protein: CASTTSYGELFF.

This clonotype has more than one count but fewer than ten. The gene calls are TRBV6-5 and TRBJ2-3, with 9 bases aligning to TRBD2. CDR1 and CDR2 (germline): MNHEY, SVGAGI. Losses at the gene ends were 4 bases for V and 1 base for J; bases not matched to a gene: 6. The CDR3 is 16 amino acids. The CDR3 DNA sequence: TGTGCCAGCAGTTCATACGGGACTAGCCGCACAGATACGCAGTATTTT. It encodes CASSSYGTSRTDTQYF.

The genes are TRBV7-6 and TRBJ2-2, with 8 bases that match TRBD1. Germline V gene sequence: CDR1 SGHVS, CDR2 FNYEAQ. The CDR3 spans 15 residues. V gave up 5 bases and J gave up 1 base; unmatched junction bases: 3. The CDR3 is CASSGGQGNTGELFF. The CDR3 DNA is TGTGCCAGCAGCGGAGGACAGGGGAACACCGGGGAGCTGTTTTTT.

The gene calls are TRBV5-1 and TRBJ2-7; 8 bases agree with TRBD1. Looked up from germline, CDR1 is SGHRS and CDR2 is YFSETQ. Trimming at V came to 5 bases and at J to 2 bases, leaving 9 bases not matched to a gene. This CDR3 region has 15 residues. The CDR3 protein is CASRHRLDRAYEQYF. DNA for the CDR3: TGCGCCAGCAGACACCGCTTGGACAGGGCCTACGAGCAGTACTTC.

This clonotype was seen a handful of times. The rearrangement joins TRBV12-5 to TRBJ1-2; D remains unclear. V lost 3 bases and J lost 4, with 9 bases in between. This CDR3 has 13 amino acids. Per the germline V gene, CDR1 is LGHNT and CDR2 is FRNRAP. In DNA form, the CDR3 reads TGTGCTAGTGGTTTACAGACAATCTATGGCTACACCTTC. Protein sequence: CASGLQTIYGYTF.

The chain links TRBV20-1 to TRBJ1-6; 7 nucleotides line up with TRBD1. The CDR3 totals 17 residues. After removal of 6 bases from V and 0 bases from J, the junction contained 11 bases not matched to a gene. CDR1 DFQATT and CDR2 SNEGSKA come from the germline V gene (reference sequence). DNA for the CDR3: TGCAGTGCAATACCGGGACAGATGAGCTCCTATAATTCACCCCTCCACTTT. As protein: CSAIPGQMSSYNSPLHF.

This clonotype appeared many times. The CDR3 is CASSTGRPYADTQYF. DNA of the CDR3: TGTGCCAGCAGCACTGGACGACCCTACGCAGATACGCAGTATTTT. This chain uses TRBV7-2 with TRBJ2-3; unclear D gene. V was cut by 5 bases and J by 4 bases, with 16 bases left in between. The germline V gene encodes CDR1 SGHTA and CDR2 FQGNSA. CDR3 size: 15 residues.

This clonotype appeared a few times. The V gene is TRBV12-3 or TRBV12-4, the J gene TRBJ2-2, with D perhaps matching TRBD1 (6 bases). CDR3 length: 14 amino acids. V gave up 6 bases and J gave up 8 bases, with 16 bases separating them. CDR3: CASRIQGSPGELFF. As DNA, the CDR3 is TGTGCCAGCAGGATACAGGGTTCACCGGGGGAGCTGTTTTTT.

This rearrangement joins TRBV6-1 to TRBJ1-2; weak D call: TRBD1 (5 bases). Germline V gene data show CDR1 as MNHNS and CDR2 as SASEGT. Trimming shortened V by 2 bases and J by 6 bases, and 16 bases separated the two germline ends. This CDR3 region has 15 residues. Written as DNA, the CDR3 is TGTGCCAGCAGTGAACTTCACTTTGGGGGGGATGGCTACACCTTC. This sequence encodes CASSELHFGGDGYTF.

This chain joins TRBV2 and TRBJ2-5, with 15 bases fitting TRBD2. In germline, CDR1 is SNHLY, CDR2 FYNNEI. The CDR3 sequence is 18 residues long. Trimming took 9 bases from V and 5 from J; bases not matched to a gene: 16. The CDR3 DNA reads as TGTGCCAGGGAAGGACTAGCGGGGGGGCGGTCCAGTCCCGAGACCCAGTACTTC. Its translation: CAREGLAGGRSSPETQYF. Full variable domain (outside the CDR3, taken from reference TRBV2 and TRBJ2-5): EPEVTQTPSHQVTQMGQEVILRCVPISNHLYFYWYRQILGQKVEFLVSFYNNEISEKSEIFDDQFSVERPDGSNFTLKIRSTKLEDSAMYFCAREGLAGGRSSPETQYFGPGTRLLVL.

This clonotype was counted only a few times. V and J are TRBV7-2 and TRBJ2-1; TRBD1 or TRBD2 may be the D gene (5 bases each). The germline V gene has CDR1 SGHTA and CDR2 FQGNSA. This CDR3 contains 17 residues. V gave up 1 base and J gave up 2 bases, with 15 bases separating them. CDR3 DNA sequence: TGTGCCAGCAGCTTAGGACTAATCATGGGACCCTACAATGAGCAGTTCTTC. Translation: CASSLGLIMGPYNEQFF. The variable domain in full, with the rest retrieved from reference TRBV7-2 and TRBJ2-1, is GAGVSQSPSNKVTEKGKDVELRCDPISGHTALYWYRQSLGQGLEFLIYFQGNSAPDKSGLPSDRFSAERTGGSVSTLTIQRTQQEDSAVYLCASSLGLIMGPYNEQFFGPGTRLTVL.

There are a few counts of this clonotype. The genes are TRBV12-3 or TRBV12-4 and TRBJ2-7; 7 bases line up with TRBD1. V lost 7 bases, J lost 0 bases, and 6 bases stayed unmatched. The CDR3 is 14 amino acids. Written as DNA, the CDR3 is TGTGCCAGCAATAAACAGGGGAACTCCTACGAGCAGTACTTC. Amino acid sequence: CASNKQGNSYEQYF.

This chain joins TRBV7-6 and TRBJ2-5; no firm D call. The CDR3 spans 15 residues. Germline values: CDR1 SGHVS, CDR2 FNYEAQ. Trimming took 3 bases from V and 0 from J, leaving 11 bases between them. CDR3 in amino acids: CASSFSSRNQETQYF. The CDR3 DNA sequence: TGTGCCAGCAGCTTTAGCAGTAGAAACCAAGAGACCCAGTACTTC. Based on the CDR3 plus reference TRBV7-6 and TRBJ2-5, the full variable domain is GAGVSQSPRYKVTKRGQDVALRCDPISGHVSLYWYRQALGQGPEFLTYFNYEAQQDKSGLPNDRFSAERPEGSISTLTIQRTEQRDSAMYRCASSFSSRNQETQYFGPGTRLLVL.

J is TRBJ2-3 and V is TRBV7-8; 13 bases are shared with TRBD2. CDR3 length equals 17 residues. With V trimmed by 5 bases and J by 5 bases, 10 bases remained unmatched. The germline gives CDR1 SGHVS, CDR2 FQNEAQ. The CDR3 here is CASSHITRTSGRDTQYF. The CDR3 DNA is TGTGCCAGCAGCCACATAACCCGGACTAGCGGGAGAGATACGCAGTATTTT.

V gene TRBV2 combines with J gene TRBJ1-4; D remains ambiguous. The CDR3 consists of 15 residues. Germline V gene lookup returns CDR1 SNHLY and CDR2 FYNNEI. V was cut by 0 bases and J by 12 bases, with 17 bases left in between. Here the CDR3 reads CASSEAQRSNGELFF. CDR3 nucleotides: TGTGCCAGCAGTGAAGCTCAGCGTTCGAACGGGGAACTGTTTTTT.

In this sample, this clonotype turned up a few times. DNA of the CDR3: TGTGCCAGCAGTTACCTTGCGGGGGCAGCCAAAAACATTCAGTACTTC. This encodes CASSYLAGAAKNIQYF. The chain couples TRBV6-5 to TRBJ2-4, with D maybe TRBD2 (7 bases). This CDR3 is built from 16 residues. Germline V gives CDR1 MNHEY, CDR2 SVGAGI. Trimming shortened V by 2 bases and J by 0 bases, and 11 bases separated the two germline ends.

This clonotype was seen only a few times. The J gene is TRBJ2-1, the V gene TRBV6-2 or TRBV6-3; D unresolved. The length of the CDR3 is 15 residues. CDR1 is MNHEY and CDR2 is SVGEGT in the germline V gene. V was shortened by 0 bases and J by 3 bases, with 9 bases between the two germline ends. Here the CDR3 DNA reads TGTGCCAGCAGTTACTCTCCCGGGCTCTACAATGAGCAGTTCTTC. Protein product: CASSYSPGLYNEQFF.

The chain carries TRBV7-9 and TRBJ2-1; D uncertain. The CDR3 is 17 residues long. Germline V CDR1 and CDR2: SEHNR, FQNEAQ (reference sequence). Trimming took 2 bases from V and 7 from J, leaving 21 bases between them. Here the CDR3 reads CASSLLDPPRARNEQFF. Written as DNA, the CDR3 is TGTGCCAGCAGCTTACTGGATCCGCCACGTGCGAGGAATGAGCAGTTCTTC. The whole variable domain, filled in from reference TRBV7-9 and TRBJ2-1, reads DTGVSQNPRHKITKRGQNVTFRCDPISEHNRLYWYRQTLGQGPEFLTYFQNEAQLEKSRLLSDRFSAERPKGSFSTLEIQRTEQGDSAMYLCASSLLDPPRARNEQFFGPGTRLTVL.

This rearrangement joins TRBV19 to TRBJ1-2; 7 positions agree with TRBD1. The CDR3 runs 14 residues. Germline loops: CDR1 LNHDA, CDR2 SQIVND (reference sequence). J gave up 3 bases and V 5 bases, and 6 bases lay outside the gene matches. CDR3 loop: CASSVPGTDYGYTF. CDR3 nucleotide sequence: TGTGCCAGTAGTGTCCCCGGGACAGACTATGGCTACACCTTC.

This clonotype has only a few counts. The rearrangement links TRBV7-9 to TRBJ2-7, with D unclear. With 4 bases removed from V and 3 bases from J, the gap between germline ends came to 4 bases. The CDR3 is 11 residues long. CDR1 SEHNR and CDR2 FQNEAQ come from the germline V gene (reference sequence). The CDR3 spells CASSYNYEQYF. The DNA of the CDR3 is TGTGCCAGCAGCTACAACTACGAGCAGTACTTC.

V is TRBV11-2 and J is TRBJ2-5, with D perhaps matching TRBD2 (6 bases). The V end was cut by 3 bases, the J end by 5 bases, with 16 bases between. The CDR3 consists of 15 residues. CDR1 is SGHAT and CDR2 is FQNNGV in the germline V gene. The chain's CDR3 is CASSFRDSTGETQYF. The CDR3 DNA reads TGTGCCAGCAGCTTCCGGGACTCCACGGGGGAGACCCAGTACTTC.

This chain joins TRBV19 and TRBJ1-5, with 7 bases identical to TRBD1. This CDR3 has 19 amino acids. Per the germline V gene, CDR1 is LNHDA and CDR2 is SQIVND (reference sequence). With V trimmed by 4 bases and J by 2 bases, 17 bases remained unmatched. The CDR3 DNA is TGTGCCAGTAGTACTTTGACAGGGAGGGGTTTTTCGGGCAATCAGCCCCAGCATTTT. Translated: CASSTLTGRGFSGNQPQHF.